The rows below give T cell receptor beta chains drawn from one sample of a study of blood T cell repertoires in COVID-19. Only in-frame clones appear in the TCRdb table, and some are missing; sequencing was by immunoSEQ multiplex PCR. Among about 170,000 clones listed, 89% were seen once. The sample consisted of PBMCs or T cells enriched from blood (not recorded which). These receptors came from a woman between 18 and 29 years old who had recovered from COVID-19. The CDR3 runs from the conserved cysteine through the conserved F or W. The D gene is left open where the match is weak. Where a row states a size, it is once, few, many or the class of an expanded clone; other rows omit it.

v_call	clone_size	d_call	j_call	cdr3_aa	cdr3_nt
TRBV5-4	NA	NA	TRBJ2-3	CASSPPFRADTQYF	TGTGCCAGCAGCCCTCCCTTTAGAGCAGATACGCAGTATTTT
TRBV6-5	once	TRBD2	TRBJ2-7	CASSSTWTSSTYEQYF	TGTGCCAGCAGTTCAACCTGGACTAGCAGTACCTACGAGCAGTACTTC
TRBV28	NA	NA	TRBJ1-2	CASSFPGNGDYGYTF	TGTGCCAGCAGTTTCCCCGGGAATGGGGACTATGGCTACACCTTC
TRBV20-1	NA	NA	TRBJ2-4	CSASARENIQYF	TGCAGTGCTAGTGCTAGGGAGAACATTCAGTACTTC
TRBV7-9	NA	NA	TRBJ2-1	CASSLALEKPYQFF	TGTGCCAGCAGCTTAGCGTTAGAGAAACCCTACCAGTTCTTC
TRBV5-6	once	NA	TRBJ2-3	CASSSFSTDTQYF	TGTGCCAGCAGCTCCTTTAGCACAGATACGCAGTATTTT
TRBV28	NA	NA	TRBJ2-1	CASSSNPQRRAGLLYNEQFF	TGTGCCAGCAGTTCGAATCCCCAAAGGAGAGCGGGCTTACTTTACAATGAGCAGTTCTTC
TRBV6-1	NA	TRBD1	TRBJ2-7	CASSELDRVGEQYF	TGTGCCAGCAGTGAGCTGGACAGGGTGGGCGAGCAGTACTTC
TRBV6-5	NA	NA	TRBJ1-2	CASRGARVDGYTF	TGTGCCAGCCGGGGGGCAAGGGTCGATGGCTACACCTTC
TRBV28	NA	NA	TRBJ1-1	CASRLSQGTEAFF	TGTGCCAGCAGGCTTTCCCAGGGCACTGAAGCTTTCTTT
TRBV18	NA	NA	TRBJ1-6	CASSTTTPVDNSPLHF	TGTGCCAGCTCAACTACCACGCCAGTTGATAATTCACCCCTCCACTTT
TRBV30	NA	NA	TRBJ2-6	CAWSVIRSIGGFGANVLTF	TGTGCCTGGAGTGTAATCCGATCTATAGGGGGTTTTGGGGCCAACGTCCTGACTTTC
TRBV27	NA	NA	TRBJ2-1	CATLYYNEQFF	TGTGCCACCCTGTACTACAATGAGCAGTTCTTC
TRBV10-1	NA	TRBD2	TRBJ2-1	CASRGTSGGCNEQFF	TGCGCCAGCAGGGGGACTAGCGGGGGGTGCAATGAGCAGTTCTTC
TRBV2	NA	TRBD2	TRBJ2-7	CASSEGQRDIYEQYF	TGTGCCAGCAGTGAAGGCCAGCGGGATATCTACGAGCAGTACTTC
TRBV28	NA	NA	TRBJ1-1	CASSLYSRVNTEAFF	TGTGCCAGCAGTTTATACTCCCGGGTTAACACTGAAGCTTTCTTT
TRBV6-5	NA	TRBD2	TRBJ2-7	CASSYSRGSYEQYF	TGTGCCAGCAGTTACTCGCGCGGGAGCTACGAGCAGTACTTC
TRBV7-9	NA	TRBD2	TRBJ2-7	CASSLGLAKDEQYF	TGTGCCAGCAGCTTAGGACTAGCGAAAGACGAGCAGTACTTC
TRBV28	NA	NA	TRBJ2-2	CAGSEGRDTGELFF	TGTGCCGGATCGGAGGGCAGGGACACCGGGGAGCTGTTTTTT
TRBV9	NA	TRBD1	TRBJ2-6	CASSVGLRGQGTGANVLTF	TGTGCCAGCAGCGTAGGTCTACGGGGACAGGGTACTGGGGCCAACGTCCTGACTTTC
TRBV18	once	TRBD2	TRBJ2-6	CASSPRTSGRAGANVLTF	TGTGCCAGCTCACCACGGACTAGCGGGAGGGCTGGGGCCAACGTCCTGACTTTC
TRBV7-2	NA	NA	TRBJ1-1	CASSRGGMNTEAFF	TGTGCCAGCAGCCGGGGGGGGATGAACACTGAAGCTTTCTTT
TRBV3-1/TRBV3-2	NA	NA	TRBJ1-4	CASSRQSTLEKLFF	TGTGCCAGCAGCCGACAGAGCACCCTTGAAAAACTGTTTTTT
TRBV11-2	NA	TRBD1	TRBJ1-1	CASGHVQGWNTEAFF	TGTGCCAGCGGACACGTACAGGGGTGGAACACTGAAGCTTTCTTT
TRBV28	NA	NA	TRBJ1-3	CASSLTVSGNTIYF	TGTGCCAGCAGTTTAACGGTCTCTGGAAACACCATATATTTT
TRBV27	NA	TRBD1	TRBJ1-1	CASRRGVRGRVNTEAFF	TGTGCCAGCAGGCGAGGGGTCAGGGGGCGGGTGAACACTGAAGCTTTCTTT
TRBV11-2	NA	TRBD2	TRBJ2-1	CASSLGDSAGLAYNEQFF	TGTGCCAGCAGCTTAGGGGACTCAGCGGGACTCGCCTACAATGAGCAGTTCTTC
TRBV5-1	NA	NA	TRBJ1-6	CASSLKSNSPLHF	TGCGCCAGCAGCTTAAAGAGTAATTCACCCCTCCACTTT
TRBV7-2	NA	TRBD1	TRBJ1-6	CASRRRDSLNSPLHF	TGTGCCAGCAGACGGAGGGACAGCCTAAATTCACCCCTCCACTTT
TRBV19	NA	TRBD1	TRBJ2-3	CASSIIRDSFTQYF	TGTGCCAGTAGTATAATCCGGGACAGTTTTACGCAGTATTTT
TRBV12-5	NA	TRBD1	TRBJ1-1	CASGIRGMNTEAFF	TGTGCTAGTGGTATCAGGGGGATGAACACTGAAGCTTTCTTT
TRBV11-3	few	NA	TRBJ1-1	CASSLGTENTEAFF	TGTGCCAGCAGCTTAGGGACAGAGAACACTGAAGCTTTCTTT
TRBV23-1	NA	TRBD1	TRBJ2-1	CASSQWSRGPHNEQFF	TGCGCCAGCAGTCAATGGTCCAGGGGGCCCCACAATGAGCAGTTCTTC
TRBV6-4	NA	TRBD2	TRBJ2-1	CASSAGTSGIDVFFF	TGTGCCAGCAGTGCCGGGACTAGCGGGATTGATGTTTTCTTCTTC
TRBV6-6	NA	NA	TRBJ2-1	CASRAATFEQFF	TGTGCCAGCAGGGCGGCCACTTTTGAGCAGTTCTTC
TRBV7-8	NA	NA	TRBJ2-7	CATTQGQPNSYEQYF	TGTGCCACCACCCAAGGACAGCCAAACTCCTACGAGCAGTACTTC
TRBV24-1	once	NA	TRBJ1-2	CATSDPSRSPNYGYTF	TGTGCCACCAGTGATCCGTCCAGATCCCCTAACTATGGCTACACCTTC
TRBV27	NA	TRBD2	TRBJ2-7	CASSPTLTSGGDEQYF	TGTGCCAGCAGTCCCACGTTGACTAGCGGGGGCGACGAGCAGTACTTC
TRBV27	once	TRBD2	TRBJ2-1	CASSGLAEYNELFF	TGTGCCAGCAGCGGACTAGCGGAATACAATGAGCTGTTCTTC
TRBV21-1	NA	NA	TRBJ1-1	CASSTGMNTEAFF	TGTGCCAGCTCGACAGGCATGAACACTGAAGCTTTCTTT
TRBV2	NA	TRBD2	TRBJ2-7	CASARLAGYEQYF	TGTGCCAGCGCAAGACTAGCTGGCTACGAGCAGTACTTC
TRBV7-2	NA	NA	TRBJ2-3	CASSLGGVRVTDTQYF	TGTGCCAGCAGCTTAGGGGGCGTTCGGGTCACAGATACGCAGTATTTT
TRBV7-3	few	TRBD2	TRBJ2-1	CASSFGLADEQFF	TGTGCCAGCAGCTTCGGACTAGCAGATGAGCAGTTCTTC
TRBV7-6	NA	TRBD2	TRBJ2-5	CASSFSGRGGGQETQYF	TGTGCCAGCAGCTTCAGCGGGAGGGGAGGGGGCCAAGAGACCCAGTACTTC
TRBV4-1	NA	NA	TRBJ1-2	CASSPRTDTDYGYTF	TGCGCCAGCAGCCCTAGGACTGATACGGACTATGGCTACACCTTC
TRBV11-3	NA	TRBD2	TRBJ2-3	CASSPGLAGITDTQYF	TGTGCCAGCAGCCCCGGACTAGCGGGCATCACAGATACGCAGTATTTT
TRBV5-6	NA	TRBD2	TRBJ2-1	CASRGLAPDNEQFF	TGTGCCAGCAGAGGACTAGCGCCTGACAATGAGCAGTTCTTC
TRBV5-8	NA	NA	TRBJ1-2	CASSIRGFSGYGYTF	TGTGCCAGCAGCATCCGGGGGTTTAGTGGCTATGGCTACACCTTC
TRBV6-2/TRBV6-3	NA	NA	TRBJ1-5	CASSYSIQAAYNQPQHF	TGTGCCAGCAGTTACTCGATTCAGGCAGCCTACAATCAGCCCCAGCATTTT
TRBV28	few	TRBD1	TRBJ1-2	CASSPTGVGGYTF	TGTGCCAGCAGCCCAACAGGGGTCGGTGGCTACACCTTC
TRBV9	once	NA	TRBJ1-2	CASSVVGGYGYTF	TGTGCCAGCAGCGTAGTGGGAGGTTATGGCTACACCTTC
TRBV20-1	NA	NA	TRBJ2-7	CSGDTLASQYF	TGCAGTGGCGACACCCTAGCGTCGCAGTACTTC
TRBV4-2	NA	NA	TRBJ2-2	CASSQVRGFDTGELFF	TGTGCCAGCAGCCAAGTTCGCGGTTTCGACACCGGGGAGCTGTTTTTT
TRBV6-4	NA	TRBD2	TRBJ2-1	CASSDSGLGDRSEQFF	TGTGCCAGCAGTGACTCCGGACTAGGGGATCGAAGTGAGCAGTTCTTC
TRBV19	NA	TRBD2	TRBJ2-2	CASIYGGLAGVFPGELFF	TGTGCCAGTATATATGGGGGACTAGCGGGAGTATTTCCCGGGGAGCTGTTTTTT
TRBV7-8	few	TRBD2	TRBJ2-2	CASSLALAGGGTGELFF	TGTGCCAGCAGCTTAGCGCTGGCGGGAGGTGGAACCGGGGAGCTGTTTTTT
TRBV5-1	NA	TRBD2	TRBJ2-1	CASSLVLAGDGEQFF	TGCGCCAGCAGCTTGGTGCTAGCGGGAGATGGTGAGCAGTTCTTC